The following is a T cell receptor (beta chain) sequence with its context. Its specificity is not known. The data were taken from a study of cytomegalovirus exposure and HLA in healthy donors. The CDR3 runs to 13 residues. Unmatched junction bases numbered 4, after V lost 4 bases and J lost 7 bases. Germline CDR1 and CDR2: MGHDK and SYGVNS. Study-wide findings and caveats: Being productive about 87% or about 30% of the time was typical of most TCR beta V segments in an earlier analysis. It has been reported that TCR beta sequences accurately predicted the HLA-A and HLA-B alleles of most subjects.

Researchers ran the PCR with 60 Vbeta and 13 Jbeta primers. In the source study's methods: Counted up in a later analysis, unique TCR beta chains came to some 75 million, with roughly 11 million shared. Method: immunoSEQ multiplex PCR; TCRdb's copy keeps in-frame clones and lacks some. The V and J calls and clone size come from that table; D and trimming were worked out from the DNA. This table has more than 15,000 clones, approximately 80% appearing once. The sequence came from a human donor in good health. V gene TRBV25-1 combines with J gene TRBJ2-1, with TRBD2 identical over 7 bases. The specimen was PBMCs. The DNA of the CDR3 is TGTGCCAGCAGTGGGGCCGGGGGGAATGAGCAGTTCTTC. This sequence encodes CASSGAGGNEQFF.